This T cell receptor beta chain was retrieved from a study of CD8+CD57+ T cells in acquired aplastic anemia. Overall study context: DNA recovered from sorted CD4+ and CD8+ cells had a mean of about 3 ug.

The CDR3 contains 12 residues. Germline V gene data show CDR1 as SGHTA and CDR2 as FQGNSA. V was pared by 5 bases and J by 5 bases, with 10 bases between. Genomic DNA templated the TCR beta VDJ and CDR3 profiling. MiXCR, applied by TCRdb to the reads, yields one record per CDR3 protein. Among approximately 150,000 distinct CDR3 sequences listed, roughly 43% were seen once. Sequencing was done on patients that had shown CD8+CD57+ cell expansion by flow cytometry. At blood sampling, none of the patients had yet received therapy. The receptor's source is a human donor with aplastic anemia. The chain has TRBV7-2 and TRBJ2-7; no definite D call. Sequencing was done on a sample of sorted CD4+, CD8+, or CD8+CD57+ T cells (not recorded which) from PBMCs. The CDR3 spells CASSLLRHEQYF. The CDR3 region has the DNA TGTGCCAGCAGCCTCCTCCGACACGAGCAGTACTTC.